What follows describes a single TCR beta chain. Its antigen is still unknown. This specimen belongs to a study of CXCR3-negative and CXCR3-positive naive CD8 T cells. Researchers prepared the TRB cDNA libraries using 5' RACE with UMI labels. TCRdb reprocessed the 5' RACE reads and keeps a single row for each CDR3 protein, giving no DNA. The sample includes 150,000 to 180,000 distinct CDR3 sequences. General study findings and limits: CXCR3-positive naive cells had more hydrophobic TRB CDR3s than CXCR3-negative naive cells.

The CDR3 loop spans 17 amino acids. CDR1 is LGHNA, CDR2 YSLEER, per germline. CD45RO-CCR7+CD27+CD95- defined naive CD8+ T cells. The receptor comes from a human donor in good health. Some clones in this sample may be carry-over from other donors' samples. The sequencing input was naive CXCR3+ CD8+ T cells from blood. This sample's subset: CD45RO-CCR7+CD27+CD95- naive CD8+ T cells expressing CXCR3 (TNR3+). This rearrangement joins TRBV4-3 to TRBJ1-4; with no DNA, the TCRdb D assignment of TRBD1 cannot be verified. This CDR3 is CASSPGTHREINEKLFF.